The 21 T cell receptor beta chains below all came from one sample that was sequenced in a study of cytomegalovirus exposure and HLA in healthy donors. The PCR ran on 60 Vbeta and 13 Jbeta primers. Assay: immunoSEQ multiplex PCR; the TCRdb copy retains only in-frame clones and omits some. The sample includes 200,000 to 250,000 clones, around 76% of them seen just once. Sequencing was performed on PBMCs. These receptors were obtained from a woman aged 40 to 50 in good health and CMV-seropositive.

The chain carries TRBV7-2 and TRBJ1-2; D gene unclear. There are 15 residues in the CDR3. The V end was cut by 0 bases, the J end by 4 bases, with 12 bases between. Germline assignment: CDR1 SGHTA and CDR2 FQGNSA. The CDR3, as DNA: TGTGCCAGCAGCTTAGCGAGAAGCTCGATCTATGGCTACACCTTC. Its protein is CASSLARSSIYGYTF.

The chain employs TRBV9 and TRBJ1-2; 8 nucleotides agree with TRBD1. Unmatched junction bases numbered 7, after V lost 2 bases and J lost 7 bases. CDR1 SGDLS and CDR2 YYNGEE come from the germline V gene. CDR3 length: 14 amino acids. The CDR3 here is CASSVQGAQGGYTF. In DNA form, the CDR3 reads TGTGCCAGCAGCGTGCAGGGGGCACAGGGTGGCTACACCTTC.

This chain links TRBV18 with TRBJ2-3; TRBD1 is a possible D gene (6 bases). CDR1 is KGHSH and CDR2 is LQKENI in the germline V gene. The V and J ends lost 8 bases and 3 bases respectively, with 18 bases between them. The CDR3 runs 15 residues. CDR3 in amino acids: CASERLAQGTDTQYF. The DNA for the CDR3 is TGTGCCAGCGAGCGCCTTGCCCAGGGGACAGATACGCAGTATTTT. Supplemented by reference TRBV18 and TRBJ2-3, the full variable domain reads NAGVMQNPRHLVRRRGQEARLRCSPMKGHSHVYWYRQLPEEGLKFMVYLQKENIIDESGMPKERFSAEFPKEGPSILRIQQVVRGDSAAYFCASERLAQGTDTQYFGPGTRLTVL.

This clone was seen only once. J is TRBJ1-2 and V is TRBV7-2; 8 positions match TRBD1. CDR3 length: 14 residues. Trimming took 5 bases from V and 2 from J; bases not matched to a gene: 4. Per the germline V gene, CDR1 is SGHTA and CDR2 is FQGNSA. This chain's CDR3 is CASSPQGGNYGYTF. Written as DNA, the CDR3 is TGTGCCAGCAGCCCACAGGGGGGAAACTATGGCTACACCTTC.

V and J are TRBV4-1 and TRBJ2-7, with D possibly being TRBD2 (7 bases). Between the trimmed V and J ends, which lost 3 bases and 2 bases, there was a span of 14 bases. CDR1 is MGHRA and CDR2 is YSYEKL in the germline V gene. This CDR3 has 15 amino acids. The CDR3 DNA sequence: TGCGCCAGCAGCCAGAGGGGGGGGAGCGCCTACGAGCAGTACTTC. Translating gives CASSQRGGSAYEQYF.

The chain joins TRBV7-9 to TRBJ2-3, with D possibly TRBD2 on 7 matching bases. This CDR3 contains 16 residues. CDR1 and CDR2 from the germline V gene are SEHNR and FQNEAQ (reference sequence). The ends were cut back, 2 bases at V and 1 base at J, with 13 bases in the middle. CDR3 DNA: TGTGCCAGCAGCTTACTCAGGGGAGGGGGCACAGATACGCAGTATTTT. Its protein is CASSLLRGGGTDTQYF.

This clone was detected only a few times. The chain couples TRBV6-1 to TRBJ2-6, with D perhaps matching TRBD1 (6 bases). CDR1 and CDR2 (germline): MNHNS, SASEGT. V lost 4 bases and J 2 bases, leaving 9 bases between the germline ends. CDR3 size: 15 residues. The CDR3 reads CASSGHRAGANVLTF. The DNA for the CDR3 is TGTGCCAGCAGTGGTCACAGGGCTGGGGCCAACGTCCTGACTTTC.

This sequence joins TRBV14 and TRBJ2-7; D is possibly TRBD1 (6 bases). The germline V gene has CDR1 SGHDN and CDR2 FVKESK. Trimming stripped 4 bases from V and 4 bases from J, with 17 bases between. CDR3 length equals 15 residues. CDR3 in amino acids: CASSRIGGRRYEQYF. CDR3 in DNA: TGTGCCAGCAGCCGAATTGGGGGCAGGCGGTACGAGCAGTACTTC.

The rearrangement links TRBV7-9 to TRBJ2-1; TRBD2 agrees at 12 bases. The germline CDR1 and CDR2 sequences are SEHNR and FQNEAQ (reference sequence). V trimming: 5 bases; J trimming: 1 base; junction bases outside the gene matches: 3. CDR3 length equals 16 residues. The CDR3 protein is CASSQTSGGSYNEQFF. Written as DNA, the CDR3 is TGTGCCAGCAGCCAGACTAGCGGGGGATCCTACAATGAGCAGTTCTTC. The whole variable domain, filled in from reference TRBV7-9 and TRBJ2-1, reads DTGVSQNPRHKITKRGQNVTFRCDPISEHNRLYWYRQTLGQGPEFLTYFQNEAQLEKSRLLSDRFSAERPKGSFSTLEIQRTEQGDSAMYLCASSQTSGGSYNEQFFGPGTRLTVL.

This clone was seen a handful of times. The V gene is TRBV4-2, the J gene TRBJ2-7, with 9 bases fitting TRBD2. Losses at the gene ends were 4 bases for V and 5 bases for J; bases not matched to a gene: 9. Germline V gives CDR1 LGHNA, CDR2 YNFKEQ. The CDR3 runs to 15 residues. The CDR3 is CASSRRGGRGDEQYF. CDR3 DNA: TGTGCCAGCAGCCGGCGGGGGGGCCGAGGGGACGAGCAGTACTTC.

This sequence joins TRBV19 and TRBJ2-1; 14 bases line up with TRBD2. Germline trimming cut 3 bases from V and 9 bases from J; bases unmatched to any gene: 7. Germline V lookup: CDR1 LNHDA, CDR2 SQIVND (reference sequence). This CDR3 has 16 amino acids. The CDR3 sequence: CASSIGTSGRDSEQFF. CDR3 coding DNA: TGTGCCAGTAGTATTGGGACTAGCGGGAGAGATAGTGAGCAGTTCTTC.

V and J are TRBV6-1 and TRBJ2-1; 10 bases fit TRBD1. Per the germline V gene, CDR1 is MNHNS and CDR2 is SASEGT. This CDR3 contains 16 residues. V was pared by 6 bases and J by 8 bases, with 13 bases of the junction left unmatched. CDR3 region: CASRELGRGTGDEQFF. In DNA form, the CDR3 reads TGTGCCAGCAGGGAACTCGGCAGAGGGACAGGGGATGAGCAGTTCTTC.

The chain joins TRBV12-5 to TRBJ1-2, with D tentatively TRBD1 (5 bases). Trimming pared 8 bases from V and 3 bases from J, leaving 16 bases between. Germline V CDR1 and CDR2: LGHNT, FRNRAP. This CDR3 has 14 amino acids. The CDR3 DNA follows: TGTGCTAGTAAACCCTGGCCCAGGGACTATGGCTACACCTTC. Encoded protein: CASKPWPRDYGYTF.

The chain recombines TRBV6-5 with TRBJ1-2; D gene unclear. Per the germline V gene, CDR1 is MNHEY and CDR2 is SVGAGI. V was trimmed by 4 bases and J by 1 base, leaving 13 bases between them. The CDR3 extends over 15 amino acids. The chain's CDR3 is CASSFQQRVNYGYTF. The CDR3 nucleotides are TGTGCCAGCAGTTTTCAGCAGCGGGTTAACTATGGCTACACCTTC.

V is TRBV29-1 and J is TRBJ1-5, with TRBD1 matching over 11 bases. The CDR3 consists of 14 residues. Trimming took 4 bases from V and 4 from J; bases not matched to a gene: 3. The germline V gene has CDR1 SQVTM and CDR2 ANQGSEA. The CDR3 sequence: CSVGDRGDNQPQHF. For the CDR3, the DNA is TGCAGCGTTGGGGACAGGGGGGATAATCAGCCCCAGCATTTT.

V and J are TRBV7-8 and TRBJ1-5; TRBD1 might be the D (6 bases). Germline CDR1 and CDR2: SGHVS and FQNEAQ. The V gene lost 2 bases and the J gene lost 0 bases, with 17 bases spanning the gap. CDR3 length equals 18 residues. The CDR3 is CASSLRSLGTNSNQPQHF. The CDR3 DNA sequence: TGTGCCAGCAGCTTACGATCGCTCGGGACAAATAGCAATCAGCCCCAGCATTTT.

V usage is TRBV5-1 and J usage is TRBJ1-1; the D is unclear. V was shortened by 4 bases and J by 0 bases, with 10 bases between the two germline ends. The germline CDR1 and CDR2 sequences are SGHRS and YFSETQ. CDR3 length equals 14 residues. The CDR3: CASSLQTLNTEAFF. CDR3 DNA: TGCGCCAGCAGCCTTCAGACTCTGAACACTGAAGCTTTCTTT.

V usage is TRBV29-1 and J usage is TRBJ1-1; D may be TRBD1 (5 bases). The CDR3 totals 12 residues. Deletions cut 5 bases from V and 6 bases from J, with 13 bases between. The germline gives CDR1 SQVTM, CDR2 ANQGSEA. The CDR3 DNA sequence: TGCAGCGTTATTGGGATGGGGCCTGAAGCTTTCTTT. Encoded protein: CSVIGMGPEAFF.

The V call is TRBV10-2, the J call TRBJ1-6; 9 positions match TRBD1. CDR1 and CDR2 (germline): WSHSY, SAAADI. With V trimmed by 6 bases and J by 7 bases, 10 bases remained unmatched. This CDR3 has 16 residues. The CDR3 DNA reads as TGCGCCAGCAGGGGACAGGGCCTGGGGGGAAATTCACCCCTCCACTTT. The encoded protein is CASRGQGLGGNSPLHF.

This chain links TRBV6-5 with TRBJ2-1; D might be TRBD1 (5 bases). Per the germline V gene, CDR1 is MNHEY and CDR2 is SVGAGI. The CDR3 extends over 12 amino acids. Trimming shortened V by 8 bases and J by 6 bases, and 11 bases separated the two germline ends. The chain's CDR3 is CASSGIGNEQFF. CDR3 sequence (DNA): TGTGCCAGCTCAGGGATAGGCAATGAGCAGTTCTTC.

The rearrangement joins TRBV9 to TRBJ2-2; weak D call: TRBD2 (6 bases). Between the trimmed V and J ends, which lost 0 bases and 5 bases, there was a span of 23 bases. CDR1 and CDR2 (germline): SGDLS, YYNGEE. CDR3 length equals 19 residues. Written as DNA, the CDR3 is TGTGCCAGCAGCGTAGAGGTGGGTAGCGGAAGAACATGGACCGGGGAGCTGTTTTTT. Amino acids: CASSVEVGSGRTWTGELFF.